The 4 T cell receptor beta chains below come from one sample, sequenced in a study of T-cell memory formation after mild COVID-19 (dated by TCRdb to the early 2020s). The library was produced with 5' RACE. Sequencing was performed on an Illumina NovaSeq 6000. TCRdb reanalyzed the raw reads on its own, using fastp at Q25 for trimming and MiXCR for clone calling, and kept in-frame beta chains. Rows with one shared CDR3 protein collapse into an entry with the most common genes and DNA. This sample gives about 560,000 distinct CDR3 sequences in total; about 20% of them show up just once. The top ten clonotypes cover approximately 12% of the sample. Sequencing input: PBMCs or a T cell subset sorted from them (not recorded which). Every receptor here comes from an adult woman who had mild COVID-19 (a few samples of this study predate the infection). The sample titles of this study are shuffled in the database, so cell type and time point are left out; the donor was told from shared clones.

A few counts support this clonotype. The V gene is TRBV5-6, the J gene TRBJ2-1; 8 bases map to TRBD1. Trimming removed 3 bases from V and 4 bases from J; junction bases left unmatched: 6. The CDR3 covers 15 residues. Germline values: CDR1 SGHDT, CDR2 YYEEEE. The DNA of the CDR3 is TGTGCCAGCAGCTACCGGACAGGGTCTTACAATGAGCAGTTCTTC. Translated, it gives CASSYRTGSYNEQFF.

This clonotype was counted only a few times. The V and J genes are TRBV5-1 and TRBJ1-1, with a possible D match to TRBD1 (6 bases). Trimming left V 4 bases short and J 0 bases short, with 16 bases between. The CDR3 consists of 16 residues. The germline CDR1 and CDR2 sequences are SGHRS and YFSETQ. CDR3 sequence: CASSIGTLRMNTEAFF. The CDR3 coding sequence is TGCGCCAGCAGCATTGGGACATTGCGGATGAACACTGAAGCTTTCTTT.

The V call is TRBV20-1, the J call TRBJ1-1; no firm D call. Trimming removed 0 bases at V and 2 bases at J, with 16 bases between. The CDR3 is made up of 16 amino acids. CDR1 is DFQATT, CDR2 SNEGSKA, per germline (reference sequence). The CDR3: CSARDQGGGKNTEAFF. The CDR3 DNA reads TGCAGTGCTAGAGACCAAGGCGGAGGGAAAAACACTGAAGCTTTCTTT.

This clonotype has more than one count but fewer than ten. The chain has TRBV5-1 and TRBJ2-1, with D maybe TRBD2 (6 bases). CDR3 length: 17 residues. V dropped 3 bases and J dropped 5 bases, with 21 bases sitting between them. Germline V gene sequence: CDR1 SGHRS, CDR2 YFSETQ. CDR3 region: CASSSPTGLEGNNEQFF. The CDR3 DNA reads TGCGCCAGCAGCTCACCAACGGGACTCGAGGGGAACAATGAGCAGTTCTTC.